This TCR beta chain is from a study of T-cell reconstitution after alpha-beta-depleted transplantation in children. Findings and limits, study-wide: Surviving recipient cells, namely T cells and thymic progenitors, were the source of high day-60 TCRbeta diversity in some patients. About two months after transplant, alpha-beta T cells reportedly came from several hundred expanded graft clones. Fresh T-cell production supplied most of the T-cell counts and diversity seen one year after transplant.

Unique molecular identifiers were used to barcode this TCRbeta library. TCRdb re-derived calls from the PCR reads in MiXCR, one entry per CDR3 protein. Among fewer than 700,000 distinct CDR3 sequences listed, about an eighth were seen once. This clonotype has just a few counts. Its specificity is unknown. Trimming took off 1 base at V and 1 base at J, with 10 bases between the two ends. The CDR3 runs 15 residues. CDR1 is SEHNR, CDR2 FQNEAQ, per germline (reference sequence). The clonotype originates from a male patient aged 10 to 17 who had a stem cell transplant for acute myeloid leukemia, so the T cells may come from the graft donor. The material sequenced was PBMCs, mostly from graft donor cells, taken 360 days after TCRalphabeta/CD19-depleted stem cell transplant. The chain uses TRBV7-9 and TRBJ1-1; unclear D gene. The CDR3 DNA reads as TGTGCCAGCAGCTTAGAGGGCGTCCAGAACACTGAAGCTTTCTTT. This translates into CASSLEGVQNTEAFF.